This TCR beta chain is drawn from a study of beta chain features in type 1 diabetes. Broader study findings: TCRB CDR3 length was moderately but significantly reduced in all four CD4+ subsets of Type 1 diabetes patients. Healthy donors had naive, central memory and Treg TCRB repertoires that appeared less similar than those seen among patients. Using cDNA template may skew counts toward highly expressing activated cells.

cDNA synthesis used the whole RNA isolate, giving expressed TCRB sequences. Profiling relied on immunoSEQ multiplex PCR, and the TCRdb table lists in-frame clones only, not all of them. The sample records about 240,000 clones, roughly 14% being singletons. Naive, central memory, regulatory and stem cell-like memory cells within the CD4+ compartment were sorted using CD45RO/CCR7/CD25/CD127/CD95/CD27. This clone occurred a few times. Its specificity is not known. The junction does not match germline at one end; this may be a read error. Specimen: naive CD4+ T cells from blood. The source is a man aged 25-45 years with type 1 diabetes.

The chain's CDR3 is CAVRDRDSYEQYF. The CDR3 DNA reads TGTGCCGTCAGGGACAGGGACTCCTACGAGCAGTACTTC. The chain is built from TRBV10-3 and TRBJ2-7; 9 positions match TRBD1. The CDR3 length is 13 residues. Germline loops: CDR1 ENHRY, CDR2 SYGVKD.